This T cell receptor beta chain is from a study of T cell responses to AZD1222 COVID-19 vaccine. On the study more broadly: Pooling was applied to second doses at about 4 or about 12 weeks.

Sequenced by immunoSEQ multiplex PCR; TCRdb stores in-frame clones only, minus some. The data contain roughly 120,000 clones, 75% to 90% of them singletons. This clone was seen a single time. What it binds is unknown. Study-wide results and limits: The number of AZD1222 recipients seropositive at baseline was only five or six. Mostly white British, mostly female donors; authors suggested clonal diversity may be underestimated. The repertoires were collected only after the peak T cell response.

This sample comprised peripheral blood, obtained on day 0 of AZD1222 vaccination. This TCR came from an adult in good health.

The CDR3 bases are TGTGCCAGCAGCCCACCTTCCCAGGAGCAGTTCTTC. Translating it yields CASSPPSQEQFF. This rearrangement joins TRBV5-6 to TRBJ2-1, with D unclear. From germline, CDR1 is SGHDT and CDR2 YYEEEE. Trimming stripped 4 bases from V and 10 bases from J, with 12 bases between. This CDR3 is built from 12 residues. Together with reference TRBV5-6 and TRBJ2-1, the CDR3 gives the full variable domain: DAGVTQSPTHLIKTRGQQVTLRCSPKSGHDTVSWYQQALGQGPQFIFQYYEEEERQRGNFPDRFSGHQFPNYSSELNVNALLLGDSALYLCASSPPSQEQFFGPGTRLTVL.